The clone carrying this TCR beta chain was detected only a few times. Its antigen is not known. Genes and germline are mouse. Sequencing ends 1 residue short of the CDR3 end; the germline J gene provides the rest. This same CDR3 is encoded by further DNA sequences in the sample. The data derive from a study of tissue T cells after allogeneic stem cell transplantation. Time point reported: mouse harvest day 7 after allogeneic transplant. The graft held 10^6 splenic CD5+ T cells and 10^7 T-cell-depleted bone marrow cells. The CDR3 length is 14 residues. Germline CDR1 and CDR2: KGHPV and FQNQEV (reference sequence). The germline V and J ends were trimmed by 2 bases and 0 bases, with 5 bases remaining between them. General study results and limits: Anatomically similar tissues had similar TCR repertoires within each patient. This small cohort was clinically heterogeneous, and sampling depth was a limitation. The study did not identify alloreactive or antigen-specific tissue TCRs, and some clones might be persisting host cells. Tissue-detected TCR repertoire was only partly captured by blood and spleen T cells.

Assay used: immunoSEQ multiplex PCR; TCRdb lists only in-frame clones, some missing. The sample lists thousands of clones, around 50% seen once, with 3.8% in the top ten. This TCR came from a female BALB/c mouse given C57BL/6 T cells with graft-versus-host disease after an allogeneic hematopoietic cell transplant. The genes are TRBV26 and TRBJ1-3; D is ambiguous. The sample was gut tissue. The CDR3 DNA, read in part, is TGTGCCAGCAGTCTGCAGAATTCTGGAAATACGCTCTAT. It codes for CASSLQNSGNTLY. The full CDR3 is CASSLQNSGNTLYF. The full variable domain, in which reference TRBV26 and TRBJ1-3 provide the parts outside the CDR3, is NSKVIQTPRYLVKGQGQKAKMRCIPEKGHPVVFWYQQNKNNEFKFLINFQNQEVLQQIDMTEKRFSAECPSNSPCSLEIQSSEAGDSALYLCASSLQNSGNTLYFGEGSRLIVV.